The clone carrying this T cell receptor beta chain was seen more than once but under ten times. Germline V lookup: CDR1 LNHDA, CDR2 SQIVND (reference sequence). Trimming removed 0 bases from V and 2 bases from J, with 18 bases in between. The CDR3 has 18 residues. Clones were read by immunoSEQ multiplex PCR, and TCRdb kept only the in-frame ones, dropping some. The table lists roughly 51,000 clones, approximately 51% of them singletons. This record belongs to a study of cytotoxic CD8 clonotypes in ibrutinib-treated CLL. The chain carries TRBV19 and TRBJ2-3; possibly TRBD2 for D (6 bases). This sample comprised PBMCs, obtained after 12 months of ibrutinib treatment. This receptor was identified in a human donor with chronic lymphocytic leukemia. The CDR3 region is CASSIDLAEGWDTDTQYF. DNA for the CDR3: TGTGCCAGTAGTATAGATCTGGCGGAGGGGTGGGACACAGATACGCAGTATTTT.